Each of the 26 T cell receptor beta chains below was sequenced from the same sample in a study of blood T cell repertoires in COVID-19. Repertoires were generated with immunoSEQ multiplex PCR, while TCRdb's copy carries only in-frame clones and drops some. The sample lists about 170,000 clones; approximately 81% were seen once. Sequencing was performed on peripheral blood. These receptors originate from a man aged 18 to 29 with active or convalescent COVID-19.

The V call is TRBV27, the J call TRBJ1-2; the match to TRBD1 covers 7 bases. The ends lost 3 bases at V and 5 bases at J; junction bases unmatched: 9. The CDR3 consists of 15 residues. Looked up from germline, CDR1 is MNHEY and CDR2 is SMNVEV (reference sequence). CDR3 in DNA: TGTGCCAGCAGTTTCGTAGGGACAGAACTATATGGCTACACCTTC. Its protein product is CASSFVGTELYGYTF.

The V call is TRBV4-3, the J call TRBJ2-1; maybe TRBD2 (7 bases). V was shortened by 0 bases and J by 5 bases, with 20 bases between the two germline ends. There are 18 residues in the CDR3. The V gene's germline CDR1 is LGHNA and CDR2 YSLEER. CDR3 DNA sequence: TGCGCCAGCAGCCAAGATCTTGGGGGGGGCCCCCCTGACAATGAGCAGTTCTTC. Protein product: CASSQDLGGGPPDNEQFF.

This clone has more than one count but fewer than ten. The chain has TRBV6-5 and TRBJ2-7; D might be TRBD1 (6 bases). Trimming took off 8 bases at V and 4 bases at J, with 18 bases between the two ends. This CDR3 spans 14 amino acids. In germline, CDR1 is MNHEY, CDR2 SVGAGI. In DNA form, the CDR3 reads TGTGCCAGCCGCAACCCGGGACAAGTGTACGAGCAGTACTTC. This encodes CASRNPGQVYEQYF.

The J gene is TRBJ1-3, the V gene TRBV5-1, with no clear D. CDR1 and CDR2 (germline): SGHRS, YFSETQ. V lost 2 bases, J lost 2 bases, and 17 bases lay in between. The CDR3 is 17 amino acids. CDR3 nucleotides: TGCGCCAGCAGCTTTTCAGGTGGAGGGAGGACTGGAAACACCATATATTTT. As protein: CASSFSGGGRTGNTIYF.

The chain links TRBV15 to TRBJ2-7; 8 bases map to TRBD2. Looked up from germline, CDR1 is LNHNV and CDR2 is YYDKDF (reference sequence). The V segment lost 1 base and the J segment 5 bases; nucleotides outside the gene matches: 10. The CDR3 consists of 16 residues. In DNA, the CDR3 is TGTGCCACCAGCAGAGTGGTGGGACTAGAAATTGACGAGCAGTACTTC. It yields the protein CATSRVVGLEIDEQYF.

J is TRBJ2-7 and V is TRBV5-8, with D possibly TRBD2 on 6 matching bases. The germline gives CDR1 SGHTS, CDR2 YDEGEE. The CDR3 has 17 amino acids. V lost 4 bases to trimming and J lost 0 bases, with 20 bases between them. The CDR3 nucleotides are TGTGCCAGCAGCGGGGTTTTTGGAGCGGGTCTCTCCTACGAGCAGTACTTC. Its protein is CASSGVFGAGLSYEQYF.

The J gene is TRBJ2-7, the V gene TRBV13, with 7 positions matching TRBD1. The CDR3 contains 13 residues. Germline V gene data show CDR1 as PRHDT and CDR2 as FYEKMQ (reference sequence). V trimming: 5 bases; J trimming: 5 bases; junction bases outside the gene matches: 6. CDR3 nucleotide sequence: TGTGCCAGCAGCCCGACAGGGTTGAACGAGCAGTACTTC. It translates to CASSPTGLNEQYF.

The rearrangement links TRBV6-5 to TRBJ1-1, with D possibly being TRBD1 (5 bases). Per the germline V gene, CDR1 is MNHEY and CDR2 is SVGAGI. Trimming left V 9 bases short and J 4 bases short, with 15 bases between. The CDR3 length is 13 residues. The chain's CDR3 is CASYYVGGTEAFF. The CDR3 DNA follows: TGTGCCAGTTACTATGTCGGGGGCACTGAAGCTTTCTTT.

V gene TRBV19 combines with J gene TRBJ1-3; D possibly corresponds to TRBD1 (6 bases). This CDR3 is built from 16 residues. The V gene's germline CDR1 is LNHDA and CDR2 SQIVND (reference sequence). V dropped 0 bases and J dropped 4 bases, with 13 bases sitting between them. The CDR3 loop is CASSIDQGTIGNTIYF. Here the CDR3 DNA reads TGTGCCAGTAGTATAGACCAGGGGACCATCGGAAACACCATATATTTT.

CDR3 in DNA: TGCGCCAGCAGCTCCCCGGGGGGGGCTTGGACCCAGTACTTC. Amino acids: CASSSPGGAWTQYF. V usage is TRBV5-1 and J usage is TRBJ2-5; 8 bases fit TRBD2. CDR3 length: 14 amino acids. Germline trimming cut 3 bases from V and 7 bases from J; bases unmatched to any gene: 8. CDR1 is SGHRS, CDR2 YFSETQ, per germline.

J is TRBJ2-7 and V is TRBV7-7, with TRBD1 identical over 10 bases. The CDR3 is 17 amino acids. CDR1 SSHAT and CDR2 FNYEAQ come from the germline V gene (reference sequence). V lost 5 bases to trimming and J lost 1 base; unmatched junction nucleotides: 11. The CDR3 DNA reads as TGTGCCAGCAGCCTTAGTCCGGACAGGGGGAAGTCCTACGAGCAGTACTTC. Residues: CASSLSPDRGKSYEQYF.

The gene calls are TRBV4-1 and TRBJ1-2; no clear D gene. The CDR3 length is 14 residues. The germline V gene encodes CDR1 MGHRA and CDR2 YSYEKL. Trimming left V 0 bases short and J 2 bases short, with 7 bases between. CDR3 bases: TGCGCCAGCAGCCAAGATCCCGGGAACTATGGCTACACCTTC. It translates to CASSQDPGNYGYTF.

J is TRBJ2-7 and V is TRBV28; 9 positions agree with TRBD1. The CDR3 totals 16 residues. The J segment lost 6 bases and the V segment lost 2 bases, leaving 11 bases of the junction unmatched. Per germline, CDR1 MDHEN and CDR2 SYDVKM. CDR3 amino acids: CASSLGTGTLDSEQYF. In nucleotides, the CDR3 is TGTGCCAGCAGTTTAGGGACAGGGACCCTCGACTCCGAGCAGTACTTC.

The chain recombines TRBV18 with TRBJ1-2; a weak D match, TRBD1 (6 bases). Trimming left V 3 bases short and J 9 bases short, with 20 bases between. Per the germline V gene, CDR1 is KGHSH and CDR2 is LQKENI. The CDR3 sequence is 15 residues long. In DNA, the CDR3 is TGTGCCAGCTCACCCCTGGACAGATCGGTTTCGAGCTACACCTTC. It codes for CASSPLDRSVSSYTF.

The chain employs TRBV24-1 and TRBJ2-1; 9 bases are shared with TRBD1. The V and J ends lost 3 bases and 6 bases, in that order; junction bases with no gene match: 8. Germline V gene data show CDR1 as KGHDR and CDR2 as SFDVKD. This CDR3 comprises 16 residues. CDR3 region: CATSDQPPGQGNEQFF. The CDR3 DNA is TGTGCCACCAGTGATCAACCTCCGGGACAGGGCAATGAGCAGTTCTTC.

The genes are TRBV19 and TRBJ2-3, with a possible D match to TRBD1 (7 bases). Germline CDR1 LNHDA, CDR2 SQIVND (reference sequence). Trimming shortened V by 4 bases and J by 3 bases, and 17 bases separated the two germline ends. This CDR3 is built from 16 residues. Here the CDR3 reads CASSTTGRSLTDTQYF. CDR3 coding DNA: TGTGCCAGTAGTACGACAGGGAGGAGTTTGACAGATACGCAGTATTTT. Variable domain in full (rest from reference TRBV19 and TRBJ2-3): DGGITQSPKYLFRKEGQNVTLSCEQNLNHDAMYWYRQDPGQGLRLIYYSQIVNDFQKGDIAEGYSVSREKKESFPLTVTSAQKNPTAFYLCASSTTGRSLTDTQYFGPGTRLTVL.

This chain links TRBV2 with TRBJ2-3, with 8 bases aligning to TRBD1. Germline CDR1 is SNHLY and CDR2 is FYNNEI. V was clipped by 6 bases and J by 2 bases; unmatched bases: 13. The CDR3 consists of 17 residues. The chain's CDR3 is CASRGQGTNRFTDTQYF. In nucleotides, the CDR3 is TGTGCCAGCAGAGGACAGGGAACAAACCGATTCACAGATACGCAGTATTTT. The full variable domain, rest sourced from reference TRBV2 and TRBJ2-3, is EPEVTQTPSHQVTQMGQEVILRCVPISNHLYFYWYRQILGQKVEFLVSFYNNEISEKSEIFDDQFSVERPDGSNFTLKIRSTKLEDSAMYFCASRGQGTNRFTDTQYFGPGTRLTVL.

This chain uses TRBV5-1 with TRBJ1-3; D unresolved. CDR3 length: 15 amino acids. V lost 7 bases and J lost 3, with 17 bases in between. Germline lookup yields CDR1 SGHRS and CDR2 YFSETQ. CDR3 residues: CASLPGPASGNTIYF. CDR3 nucleotide sequence: TGCGCCAGCTTACCGGGTCCGGCGAGTGGAAACACCATATATTTT.

This chain connects TRBV3-1 (or the pseudogene TRBV3-2) to TRBJ2-1, with D tentatively TRBD2 (6 bases). CDR1 LGHDT and CDR2 YNNKEL come from the germline V gene (reference sequence). V lost 0 bases, J lost 2 bases, and 14 bases lay in between. The CDR3 has 17 amino acids. CDR3 nucleotide sequence: TGTGCCAGCAGCCAAGATACGCGGGAATTGACCTACAATGAGCAGTTCTTC. It encodes CASSQDTRELTYNEQFF.

Turning to this clone: In the same sample, other DNA sequences code for this CDR3. This chain links TRBV9 with TRBJ2-3; 9 bases fit TRBD2. The CDR3 has 15 residues. The V segment lost 2 bases and the J segment 3 bases; nucleotides outside the gene matches: 4. Germline CDR1 is SGDLS and CDR2 is YYNGEE. CDR3 bases: TGTGCCAGCAGCGTCGCGGGAGGGTCGACAGATACGCAGTATTTT. This encodes CASSVAGGSTDTQYF.

In its sample, this clone was seen once. The chain joins TRBV19 to TRBJ1-5, with TRBD1 as a possible D gene (5 bases). CDR1 and CDR2 from the germline V gene are LNHDA and SQIVND (reference sequence). The CDR3 runs to 14 residues. Trimming shortened V by 3 bases and J by 0 bases, and 6 bases separated the two germline ends. For the CDR3, the DNA is TGTGCCAGTAGTATGACAGCTAGCAATCAGCCCCAGCATTTT. Translating it yields CASSMTASNQPQHF.

This chain's CDR3 is CASRHYRGRNRSNQPQHF. CDR3 in DNA: TGTGCCAGCAGACACTACAGGGGGCGGAATAGAAGCAATCAGCCCCAGCATTTT. V usage is TRBV28 and J usage is TRBJ1-5, with 9 bases aligning to TRBD1. The CDR3 runs 18 residues. The germline CDR1 and CDR2 sequences are MDHEN and SYDVKM. J lost 1 base, V lost 6 bases, and 13 bases had no gene match.

The rearrangement links TRBV11-2 to TRBJ2-7; D call uncertain. V was shortened by 4 bases and J by 2 bases, with 3 bases between the two germline ends. Germline CDR1 is SGHAT and CDR2 is FQNNGV. The CDR3 runs 11 residues. The CDR3 is CASSSAYEQYF. CDR3 bases: TGTGCCAGCAGCTCAGCCTACGAGCAGTACTTC.

This clone has at least ten counts. The chain links TRBV7-2 to TRBJ2-2, with a tentative D call TRBD2 (5 bases). The CDR3 runs to 14 residues. V was shortened by 5 bases and J by 3 bases, with 10 bases between the two germline ends. From germline, CDR1 is SGHTA and CDR2 FQGNSA. The CDR3 protein is CASSPRGYTGELFF. The DNA of the CDR3 is TGTGCCAGCAGCCCGCGAGGGTACACCGGGGAGCTGTTTTTT.

The chain couples TRBV6-5 to TRBJ2-3, with a possible D match to TRBD1 (6 bases). V was cut by 6 bases and J by 0 bases, with 10 bases left in between. Germline V gives CDR1 MNHEY, CDR2 SVGAGI. The CDR3 totals 14 residues. The CDR3 is CASRLGQSTDTQYF. The CDR3 DNA reads TGTGCCAGCAGACTCGGACAGAGCACAGATACGCAGTATTTT.

The rearrangement joins TRBV19 to TRBJ2-1; TRBD2 is a possible D gene (6 bases). V lost 4 bases and J lost 0, with 13 bases in between. The CDR3 sequence is 16 residues long. Per germline, CDR1 LNHDA and CDR2 SQIVND (reference sequence). The CDR3 nucleotides read TGTGCCAGTAGTAAACTAGCCGGGAGCTCCTACAATGAGCAGTTCTTC. Its translation: CASSKLAGSSYNEQFF.